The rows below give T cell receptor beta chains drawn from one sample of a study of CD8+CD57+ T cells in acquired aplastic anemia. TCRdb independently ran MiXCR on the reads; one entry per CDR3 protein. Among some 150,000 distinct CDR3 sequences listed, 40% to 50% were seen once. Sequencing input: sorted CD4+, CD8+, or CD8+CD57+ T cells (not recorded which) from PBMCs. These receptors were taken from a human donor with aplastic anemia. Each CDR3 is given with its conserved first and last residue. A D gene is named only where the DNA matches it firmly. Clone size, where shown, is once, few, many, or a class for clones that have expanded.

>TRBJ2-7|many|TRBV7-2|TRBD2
CASSLFATGGGEQYF
TGTGCCAGCAGCTTATTTGCCACGGGGGGTGGCGAGCAGTACTTC
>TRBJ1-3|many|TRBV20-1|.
CSAFLRGPGSSGNTIYF
TGCAGTGCTTTCCTTAGGGGCCCAGGGAGTAGTGGAAACACCATATATTTT
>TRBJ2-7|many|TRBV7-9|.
CASSPGAYEQYF
TGTGCCAGCAGCCCCGGGGCCTACGAGCAGTACTTC
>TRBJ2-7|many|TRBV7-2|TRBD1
CASSHTTGGGYEQYF
TGTGCCAGCAGCCATACGACAGGGGGCGGGTACGAGCAGTACTTC
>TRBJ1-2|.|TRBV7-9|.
CASTLGINYGYTF
TGTGCCAGCACCTTAGGTATTAACTATGGCTACACCTTC
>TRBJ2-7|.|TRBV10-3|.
CASSLGTTTYEQYF
TGTGCCAGCAGCCTCGGTACTACGACCTACGAGCAGTACTTC
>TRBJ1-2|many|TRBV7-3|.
CASSLTGGANYGYTF
TGTGCCAGCAGCTTAACTGGGGGCGCTAACTATGGCTACACCTTC
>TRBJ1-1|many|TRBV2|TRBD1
CASSDDRANTEAFF
TGTGCCAGCAGTGACGACAGGGCGAACACTGAAGCTTTCTTT
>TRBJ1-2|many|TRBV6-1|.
CASSDTVGGYTF
TGTGCCAGCAGTGACACCGTTGGTGGCTACACCTTC
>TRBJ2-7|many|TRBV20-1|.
CSARDLGGKGEQYF
TGCAGTGCTAGAGATTTAGGGGGAAAGGGGGAGCAGTACTTC
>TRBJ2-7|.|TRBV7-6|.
CASSLAPGSYEQYF
TGTGCCAGCAGCTTAGCCCCCGGATCCTACGAGCAGTACTTC
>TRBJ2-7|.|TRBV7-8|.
CASSLSPPPYEQYF
TGTGCCAGCAGCTTATCACCACCTCCCTACGAGCAGTACTTC
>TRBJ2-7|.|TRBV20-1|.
CSVRDNTLRRGGQYF
TGCAGTGTTAGAGATAACACCCTGAGGAGGGGGGGGCAGTACTTC
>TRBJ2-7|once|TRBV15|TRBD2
CATSSDPGLASEQYF
TGTGCCACCAGCAGCGATCCGGGACTAGCCTCCGAGCAGTACTTC
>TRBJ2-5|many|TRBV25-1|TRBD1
CASRSRTGQETQYF
TGTGCCAGCAGGTCCCGGACAGGTCAAGAGACCCAGTACTTC
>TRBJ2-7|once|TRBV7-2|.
CASSLVGGNGDEQYF
TGTGCCAGCAGCTTAGTTGGGGGCAATGGCGACGAGCAGTACTTC
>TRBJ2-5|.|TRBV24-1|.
CATSDGTGYQETQYF
TGTGCCACCAGTGATGGAACAGGGTACCAAGAGACCCAGTACTTC
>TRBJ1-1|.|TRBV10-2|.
CASSESWGNTEAFF
TGCGCCAGCAGTGAATCGTGGGGGAACACTGAAGCTTTCTTT
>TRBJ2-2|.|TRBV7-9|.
CASSFSAGQEELFF
TGTGCCAGCAGCTTTAGTGCGGGCCAAGAGGAGCTGTTTTTT
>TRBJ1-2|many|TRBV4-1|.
CASSEWGTANYGYTF
TGCGCCAGCAGCGAATGGGGTACAGCTAACTATGGCTACACCTTC
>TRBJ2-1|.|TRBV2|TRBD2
CASSEGLAGFIAFF
TGTGCCAGCAGTGAAGGACTAGCGGGTTTTATCGCGTTCTTC
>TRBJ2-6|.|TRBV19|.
CASTSGANVLTF
TGTGCCAGTACCTCCGGGGCCAACGTCCTGACTTTC
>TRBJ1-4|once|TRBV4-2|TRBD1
CASSLQFNKGATYRGEKLFF
TGTGCCAGCAGCCTTCAATTCAATAAGGGGGCAACCTATCGAGGTGAAAAACTGTTTTTT
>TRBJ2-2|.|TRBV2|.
CASSEEAGMIGELFF
TGTGCCAGCAGTGAAGAGGCAGGGATGATAGGGGAGCTGTTTTTT
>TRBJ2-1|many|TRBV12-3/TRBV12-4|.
CASSLGTYNEQFF
TGTGCCAGCAGTTTGGGGACCTACAATGAGCAGTTCTTC
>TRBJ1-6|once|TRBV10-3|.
CASQGNYNSPLHF
TGTGCCAGCCAGGGAAACTATAATTCACCCCTCCACTTT
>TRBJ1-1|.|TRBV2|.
CASSEDRMNTETFF
TGTGCCAGCAGTGAGGACCGGATGAACACTGAGACTTTCTTT
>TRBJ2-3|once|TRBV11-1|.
CGAESTDTQYF
TGCGGGGCGGAGTCTACAGATACGCAGTATTTT